The 15 T cell receptor beta chains below come from one sample, sequenced in a study of T-cell reconstitution after alpha-beta-depleted transplantation in children. TCRbeta library construction was performed incorporating unique molecular identifiers. TCRdb reprocessed the PCR reads via MiXCR and lists one record per CDR3 protein. The sample shows about 440,000 distinct CDR3 sequences, over 40% of them seen only once. The sequencing here drew on PBMCs, taken before TCRalphabeta/CD19-depleted stem cell transplant. These receptors originate from a girl aged 2 to 10 with aplastic anemia, due to receive a stem cell transplant.

V is TRBV7-9 and J is TRBJ2-5; tentatively, D is TRBD2 (5 bases). The CDR3 length is 15 residues. Trimming removed 2 bases from V and 4 bases from J, with 14 bases in between. Germline CDR1 SEHNR, CDR2 FQNEAQ (reference sequence). The DNA for the CDR3 is TGTGCCAGCAGCTTACCCGAGGGAGTGTTAGAGACCCAGTACTTC. This translates into CASSLPEGVLETQYF.

Worth noting for this clonotype: Relative to the germline gene, one junction end is altered; a read error may explain this. The CDR3 here is CAISSPEGTDTNTGELFF. The CDR3 DNA reads as TGTGCCATCAGCTCCCCTGAAGGGACTGACACGAACACCGGGGAGCTGTTTTTT. The chain employs TRBV7-6 and TRBJ2-2; maybe TRBD2 (6 bases). Germline V gene sequence: CDR1 SGHVS, CDR2 FNYEAQ. CDR3 length: 18 amino acids.

This clonotype was picked up a small number of times. V and J are TRBV9 and TRBJ2-3, with 11 bases that match TRBD2. Per the germline V gene, CDR1 is SGDLS and CDR2 is YYNGEE. The J segment lost 7 bases and the V segment lost 0 bases, leaving 13 bases of the junction unmatched. This CDR3 has 18 amino acids. CDR3 region: CASSVGGASGRTRNTQYF. CDR3 nucleotides: TGTGCCAGCAGCGTAGGGGGGGCTAGCGGGAGGACCAGGAATACGCAGTATTTT.

This rearrangement joins TRBV10-3 to TRBJ2-3, with 9 bases that match TRBD2. The CDR3 is 16 residues long. The V gene end was trimmed by 2 bases and the J gene end by 0 bases; junction bases not matched to a gene: 3. Germline V gene lookup returns CDR1 ENHRY and CDR2 SYGVKD. The CDR3 DNA follows: TGTGCCATCAGTGAGCCGACTAGCGGTAGCACAGATACGCAGTATTTT. Protein sequence: CAISEPTSGSTDTQYF.

V gene TRBV7-6 combines with J gene TRBJ2-3; tentatively, D is TRBD2 (5 bases). This CDR3 comprises 16 residues. Per the germline V gene, CDR1 is SGHVS and CDR2 is FNYEAQ. Trimming cost V 3 bases and J 3 bases, with 16 bases left between them. The CDR3 loop reads CASSFGSGTATDTQYF. The CDR3 DNA is TGTGCCAGCAGCTTTGGATCGGGAACAGCTACAGATACGCAGTATTTT.

The J gene is TRBJ2-3, the V gene TRBV7-6; D is unclear. V was shortened by 0 bases and J by 1 base, with 5 bases between the two germline ends. Germline-derived CDR1 and CDR2 are SGHVS and FNYEAQ. The CDR3 has 14 residues. The CDR3, as DNA: TGTGCCAGCAGCTTAGCGCTGGGCACAGATACGCAGTATTTT. Its translation is CASSLALGTDTQYF. Together with reference TRBV7-6 and TRBJ2-3, the CDR3 gives the full variable domain: GAGVSQSPRYKVTKRGQDVALRCDPISGHVSLYWYRQALGQGPEFLTYFNYEAQQDKSGLPNDRFSAERPEGSISTLTIQRTEQRDSAMYRCASSLALGTDTQYFGPGTRLTVL.

In this sample, this clonotype turned up many times. V and J are TRBV5-6 and TRBJ2-7; D is undetermined. The CDR3 length is 15 residues. CDR1 is SGHDT and CDR2 is YYEEEE in the germline V gene. The ends were cut back, 4 bases at V and 0 bases at J, with 14 bases in the middle. CDR3: CASSDRLMSSYEQYF. The DNA of the CDR3 is TGTGCCAGCAGCGACCGACTCATGAGCTCCTACGAGCAGTACTTC.

The chain joins TRBV6-1 to TRBJ1-6; possibly TRBD1 for D (5 bases). V lost 6 bases, J lost 0 bases, and 12 bases lay in between. The CDR3 sequence is 16 residues long. Germline V CDR1 and CDR2: MNHNS, SASEGT. The DNA of the CDR3 is TGTGCCAGCAGGATACAGGCGAGCTCCTATAATTCACCCCTCCACTTT. It yields the protein CASRIQASSYNSPLHF.

Details on this clonotype: Mismatch with germline at one junction end may stem from a read error. V usage is TRBV10-3 and J usage is TRBJ2-3; no reliable D call. Germline loops: CDR1 ENHRY, CDR2 SYGVKD. The CDR3 loop spans 15 amino acids. The DNA of the CDR3 is TGTGCCATTAGTGAGGCCCGGTCCTACGGAGATACGCAGTATTTT. Its protein is CAISEARSYGDTQYF.

CDR3 DNA: TGCAGCGTTCTCGGTCCAACTAATGAAAAACTGTTTTTT. Translated, it gives CSVLGPTNEKLFF. The genes are TRBV29-1 and TRBJ1-4; D uncertain. V was trimmed by 5 bases and J by 0 bases, leaving 7 bases between them. This CDR3 region has 13 residues. Germline loops: CDR1 SQVTM, CDR2 ANQGSEA.

The chain couples TRBV15 to TRBJ2-1, with TRBD1 as a possible D gene (5 bases). Per the germline V gene, CDR1 is LNHNV and CDR2 is YYDKDF (reference sequence). Trimming removed 1 base from V and 6 bases from J, with 19 bases in between. The CDR3 totals 17 residues. CDR3 loop: CATSRVEGRDYGNEQFF. The CDR3 nucleotides are TGTGCCACCAGCAGAGTAGAAGGCAGGGATTATGGCAATGAGCAGTTCTTC.

Concerning this clonotype: Being one base from a much bigger clone, this may be a read error. The V call is TRBV12-3 or TRBV12-4, the J call TRBJ2-1, with TRBD1 as a possible D gene (6 bases). The CDR3 sequence is 16 residues long. Trimming took off 4 bases at V and 6 bases at J, with 19 bases between the two ends. The CDR3 region has the DNA TGTGCCAGCAGTTCCTCCTCTAGGGGGATGACCAATGAGCAGTTCTTC. Amino acid sequence: CASSSSSRGMTNEQFF.

The rearrangement links TRBV6-5 to TRBJ1-2, with D hard to call. Per germline, CDR1 MNHEY and CDR2 SVGAGI. The CDR3 runs to 13 residues. The ends were cut back, 5 bases at V and 0 bases at J, with 7 bases in the middle. The CDR3, as DNA: TGTGCCAGCAGTCACGGGTCTAACTATGGCTACACCTTC. Protein product: CASSHGSNYGYTF.

The sample holds many counts of this clonotype. The gene calls are TRBV25-1 and TRBJ2-3; a weak D match, TRBD1 (6 bases). V lost 2 bases and J lost 0, with 18 bases in between. This CDR3 is built from 18 residues. The germline V gene has CDR1 MGHDK and CDR2 SYGVNS. Here the CDR3 reads CASSEGIGGRYSTDTQYF. The CDR3 DNA follows: TGTGCCAGCAGTGAAGGTATAGGGGGACGGTATAGCACAGATACGCAGTATTTT.

The chain carries TRBV28 and TRBJ2-3; D might be TRBD1 (5 bases). Trimming cost V 3 bases and J 5 bases, with 12 bases left between them. The CDR3 has 14 residues. Germline CDR1 and CDR2: MDHEN and SYDVKM. The DNA of the CDR3 is TGTGCCAGCAGTTTGGTTACAGGTCAAGATACGCAGTATTTT. It translates to CASSLVTGQDTQYF.